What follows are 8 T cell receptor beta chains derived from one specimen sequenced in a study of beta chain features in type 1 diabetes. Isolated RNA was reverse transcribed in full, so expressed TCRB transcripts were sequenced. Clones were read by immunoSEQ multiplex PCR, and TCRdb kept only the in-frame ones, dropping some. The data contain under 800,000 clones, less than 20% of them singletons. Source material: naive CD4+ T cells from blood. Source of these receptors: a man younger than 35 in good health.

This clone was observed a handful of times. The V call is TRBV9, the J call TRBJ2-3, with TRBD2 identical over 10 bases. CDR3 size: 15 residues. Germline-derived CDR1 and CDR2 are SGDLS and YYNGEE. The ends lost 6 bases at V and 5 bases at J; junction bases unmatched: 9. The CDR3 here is CASTRSGGAGDTQYF. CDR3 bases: TGTGCCAGCACCCGGAGCGGGGGGGCTGGAGATACGCAGTATTTT.

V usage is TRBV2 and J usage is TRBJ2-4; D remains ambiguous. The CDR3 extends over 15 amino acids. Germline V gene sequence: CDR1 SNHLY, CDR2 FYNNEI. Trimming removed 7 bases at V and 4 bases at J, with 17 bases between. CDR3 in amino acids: CASTLQQAIKNIQYF. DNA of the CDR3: TGTGCCAGCACCTTGCAGCAGGCCATTAAAAACATTCAGTACTTC.

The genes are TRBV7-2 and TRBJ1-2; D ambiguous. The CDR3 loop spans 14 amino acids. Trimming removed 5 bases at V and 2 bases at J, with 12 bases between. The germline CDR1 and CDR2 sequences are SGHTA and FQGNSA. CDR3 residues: CASSQSVQNYGYTF. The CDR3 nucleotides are TGTGCCAGCAGCCAATCCGTACAGAACTATGGCTACACCTTC.

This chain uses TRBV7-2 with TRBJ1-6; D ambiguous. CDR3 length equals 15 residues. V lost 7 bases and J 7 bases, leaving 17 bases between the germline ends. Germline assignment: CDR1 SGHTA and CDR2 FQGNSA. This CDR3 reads CASTKEQLSNSPLHF. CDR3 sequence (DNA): TGTGCCAGCACCAAAGAACAGCTCTCCAATTCACCCCTCCACTTT.

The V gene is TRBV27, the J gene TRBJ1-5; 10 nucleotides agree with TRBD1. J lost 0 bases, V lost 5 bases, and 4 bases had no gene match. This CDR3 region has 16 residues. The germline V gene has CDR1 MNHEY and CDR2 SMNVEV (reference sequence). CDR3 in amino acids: CASSPRDRGSNQPQHF. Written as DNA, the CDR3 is TGTGCCAGCAGTCCCCGGGACAGGGGTAGCAATCAGCCCCAGCATTTT.

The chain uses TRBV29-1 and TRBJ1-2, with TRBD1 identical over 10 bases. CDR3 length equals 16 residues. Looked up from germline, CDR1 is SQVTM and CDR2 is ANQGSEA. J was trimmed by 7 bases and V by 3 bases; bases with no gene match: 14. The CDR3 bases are TGCAGCGTTGATGGAAGGTCGACAGGGGGCTTTCTTGGCTACACCTTC. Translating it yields CSVDGRSTGGFLGYTF.

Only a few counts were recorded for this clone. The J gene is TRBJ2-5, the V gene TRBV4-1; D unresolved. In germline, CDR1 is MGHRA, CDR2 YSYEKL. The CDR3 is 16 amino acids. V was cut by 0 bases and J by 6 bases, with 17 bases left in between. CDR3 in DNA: TGCGCCAGCAGCCAAGACTGGTCGGCGATATGGCAGACCCAGTACTTC. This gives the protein CASSQDWSAIWQTQYF.

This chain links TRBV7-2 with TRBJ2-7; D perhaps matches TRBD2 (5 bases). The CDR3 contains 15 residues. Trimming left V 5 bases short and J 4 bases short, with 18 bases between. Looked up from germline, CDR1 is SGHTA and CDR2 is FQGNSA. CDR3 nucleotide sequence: TGTGCCAGCAGCCGGGCCCGGGGAGAAGTTTACGAGCAGTACTTC. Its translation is CASSRARGEVYEQYF.